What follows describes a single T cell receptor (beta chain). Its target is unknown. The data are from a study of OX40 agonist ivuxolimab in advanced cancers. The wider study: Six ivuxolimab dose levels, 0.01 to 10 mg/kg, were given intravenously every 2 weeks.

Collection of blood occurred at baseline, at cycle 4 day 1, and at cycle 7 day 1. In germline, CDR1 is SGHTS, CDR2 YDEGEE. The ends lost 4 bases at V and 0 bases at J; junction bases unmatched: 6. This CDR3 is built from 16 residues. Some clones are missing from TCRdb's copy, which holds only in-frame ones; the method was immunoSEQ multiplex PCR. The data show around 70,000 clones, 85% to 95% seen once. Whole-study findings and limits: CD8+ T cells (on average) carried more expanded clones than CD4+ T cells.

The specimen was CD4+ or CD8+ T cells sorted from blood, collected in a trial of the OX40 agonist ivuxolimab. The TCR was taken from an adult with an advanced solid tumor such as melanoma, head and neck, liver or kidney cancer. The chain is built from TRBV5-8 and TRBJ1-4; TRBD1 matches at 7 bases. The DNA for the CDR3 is TGTGCCAGCAGCCAGGGACAGACAGCAACTAATGAAAAACTGTTTTTT. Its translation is CASSQGQTATNEKLFF.